This TCR beta chain was identified during a study of human T cells and chemical hapten exposure. At the level of the study: Patients, chiefly female, had alopecia areata, totalis or universalis. Study-wide points: TCRs exceeding a frequency of 1 in 1000 stayed unchanged under DPC sensitization.

This CDR3 region has 15 residues. Per germline, CDR1 MNHEY and CDR2 SVGAGI. The V segment lost 1 base and the J segment 4 bases; nucleotides outside the gene matches: 6. One entry per CDR3 protein results from TCRdb running MiXCR on the RACE reads. The sample holds about 190,000 distinct CDR3 sequences, approximately 24% seen once. In regard to this clonotype: What it binds is not known.

Documented time point: patch test 3, about 24 weeks after DPC sensitization. Treatment reported: therapeutic diphenylcyclopropenone sensitization with weekly scalp DPC. The chain employs TRBV6-5 and TRBJ2-7; 8 bases align to TRBD1. The origin of this receptor is a middle-aged woman with alopecia areata. Some clones in this sample may be carry-over from other donors' samples. Here the sequenced sample was whole blood, taken in connection with sensitization to the hapten diphenylcyclopropenone (DPC). The CDR3 bases are TGTGCCAGCAGTTACTTCGTGACAGGGGTGTACGAGCAGTACTTC. Translating it yields CASSYFVTGVYEQYF.